Each of the 13 T cell receptor beta chains below was sequenced from the same sample in a study of blood T cell repertoires in COVID-19. Clones were read by immunoSEQ multiplex PCR, and TCRdb kept only the in-frame ones, dropping some. The sample records about 290,000 clones, 85% being singletons. The source material was peripheral blood. The source of these receptors is a woman in her fifties or sixties with active or convalescent COVID-19.

This clone was seen a single time. This chain joins TRBV27 and TRBJ1-1; D gene uncertain. Germline-derived CDR1 and CDR2 are MNHEY and SMNVEV (reference sequence). Trimming left V 5 bases short and J 2 bases short, with 15 bases between. CDR3 size: 15 residues. The CDR3 protein is CASSPRTSENTEAFF. CDR3 DNA sequence: TGTGCCAGCAGTCCCCGGACTTCGGAAAACACTGAAGCTTTCTTT.

The J gene is TRBJ2-5, the V gene TRBV28, with 7 bases identical to TRBD2. V was clipped by 6 bases and J by 1 base; unmatched bases: 8. CDR1 is MDHEN and CDR2 is SYDVKM in the germline V gene. This CDR3 has 15 residues. The CDR3 here is CASSRSGALQETQYF. DNA of the CDR3: TGTGCCAGCAGCCGCAGCGGGGCTCTCCAAGAGACCCAGTACTTC.

V and J are TRBV28 and TRBJ1-4, with 7 bases matching TRBD1. Germline CDR1 and CDR2: MDHEN and SYDVKM. V was clipped by 5 bases and J by 0 bases; unmatched bases: 12. This CDR3 has 18 amino acids. CDR3 sequence: CASSLYRGGGATNEKLFF. CDR3 sequence (DNA): TGTGCCAGCAGTCTGTACAGGGGAGGAGGGGCAACTAATGAAAAACTGTTTTTT.

The chain links TRBV28 to TRBJ1-6; 9 positions match TRBD1. J was trimmed by 9 bases and V by 1 base; bases with no gene match: 10. The CDR3 loop spans 17 amino acids. Germline assignment: CDR1 MDHEN and CDR2 SYDVKM. The CDR3 region is CASSLFPGQGYSSPLHF. The CDR3 coding sequence is TGTGCCAGCAGTTTATTTCCGGGACAGGGATATTCTTCACCCCTCCACTTT. Full variable domain (rest looked up from reference TRBV28 and TRBJ1-6): DVKVTQSSRYLVKRTGEKVFLECVQDMDHENMFWYRQDPGLGLRLIYFSYDVKMKEKGDIPEGYSVSREKKERFSLILESASTNQTSMYLCASSLFPGQGYSSPLHFGNGTRLTVT.

The V gene is TRBV4-1, the J gene TRBJ1-2; 7 nucleotides line up with TRBD1. J was trimmed by 7 bases and V by 3 bases; bases with no gene match: 14. The CDR3 is made up of 16 amino acids. Looked up from germline, CDR1 is MGHRA and CDR2 is YSYEKL. CDR3 nucleotide sequence: TGCGCCAGCAGCCATGCCGAACAGGGGAGGTTTGCTGGCTACACCTTC. It encodes CASSHAEQGRFAGYTF.

This clone was recorded a few times. The rearrangement links TRBV5-1 to TRBJ2-7; a weak D match, TRBD1 (5 bases). This CDR3 comprises 14 residues. V was trimmed by 4 bases and J by 0 bases, leaving 11 bases between them. Germline values: CDR1 SGHRS, CDR2 YFSETQ. The CDR3 nucleotides read TGCGCCAGCAGCCGTGGCAGGGACTCCTACGAGCAGTACTTC. Amino acid sequence: CASSRGRDSYEQYF.

The rearrangement joins TRBV9 to TRBJ2-7, with 10 nucleotides matching TRBD2. CDR1 and CDR2 from the germline V gene are SGDLS and YYNGEE. The CDR3 loop spans 16 amino acids. The junction had 10 bases not matched to a gene; V was cut back by 4 bases and J by 3 bases. In DNA form, the CDR3 reads TGTGCCAGCAGCCCGACCACTAGCGGGGTATTCTACGAGCAGTACTTC. This translates into CASSPTTSGVFYEQYF.

V usage is TRBV19 and J usage is TRBJ2-5, with D possibly being TRBD1 (5 bases). The CDR3 loop spans 15 amino acids. Germline assignment: CDR1 LNHDA and CDR2 SQIVND (reference sequence). Deletions cut 3 bases from V and 4 bases from J, with 15 bases between. In DNA, the CDR3 is TGTGCCAGTAGTATGGTAGGGGAAGTTGGAGAGACCCAGTACTTC. Translated, it gives CASSMVGEVGETQYF.

V is TRBV12-3 or TRBV12-4 and J is TRBJ1-5; D is ambiguous. The CDR3 runs 12 residues. Trimming left V 5 bases short and J 5 bases short, with 7 bases between. CDR3 amino acids: CASSPSHQPQHF. Written as DNA, the CDR3 is TGTGCCAGCAGTCCCTCCCATCAGCCCCAGCATTTT.

This clone was observed once. The J gene is TRBJ1-4, the V gene TRBV3-1 (or the pseudogene TRBV3-2); 10 nucleotides align to TRBD1. The CDR3 loop spans 16 amino acids. The V and J ends lost 4 bases and 9 bases, in that order; junction bases with no gene match: 11. Germline V lookup: CDR1 LGHDT, CDR2 YNNKEL (reference sequence). In nucleotides, the CDR3 is TGTGCCAGCAGCCGGCCACAGGACAGGGGGTCCCAAAAACTGTTTTTT. It codes for CASSRPQDRGSQKLFF.

The chain uses TRBV7-9 and TRBJ2-3; 12 positions agree with TRBD2. Germline V lookup: CDR1 SEHNR, CDR2 FQNEAQ (reference sequence). The trim removed 8 bases at V and 6 bases at J, leaving 12 bases unmatched. This CDR3 spans 16 amino acids. As DNA, the CDR3 is TGTGCCAGCGAATCTAGCGGGAGGGCCCTATGGGATACGCAGTATTTT. This gives the protein CASESSGRALWDTQYF.

The chain employs TRBV5-4 and TRBJ2-3; the D is unclear. Trimming removed 3 bases at V and 0 bases at J, with 2 bases between. CDR3 length: 12 residues. CDR1 is SGHNT, CDR2 YYREEE, per germline (reference sequence). The CDR3 region has the DNA TGTGCCAGCAGCTCTAGCACAGATACGCAGTATTTT. It is translated as CASSSSTDTQYF.

The rearrangement links TRBV7-9 to TRBJ2-4; TRBD1 aligns across 10 bases. The germline V gene encodes CDR1 SEHNR and CDR2 FQNEAQ (reference sequence). The CDR3 has 16 residues. The J segment lost 7 bases and the V segment lost 1 base, leaving 7 bases of the junction unmatched. CDR3 nucleotide sequence: TGTGCCAGCAGCTTAGTAGCGGGACAGGGGAAGAACATTCAGTACTTC. Its protein product is CASSLVAGQGKNIQYF.